This T cell receptor beta chain was obtained from a study of blood T cell repertoires in COVID-19 (dated by TCRdb to 2019 to 2021). In the study overall: Collaborator samples came from the United States, Italy and Spain and covered acute and convalescent phases of COVID-19. Where HLA class I and class II types were available, the types were taken from metadata supplied by the sample provider, not from assay-based typing. The samples were drawn from the first 160 participants of the ongoing ImmuneRACE study and from roughly 1,300 subjects provided by 6 global collaborators. A de-identified subject ID, COVID-19 status, age in years and sex were almost always included in the sample metadata. The prospective study material was composed of cDNA or gDNA derived from T cells, B-cell-depleted T cells, or PBMCs. The repertoires were made available in a free public database intended to serve as a resource for research on the immune response to SARS-CoV-2. Deeply sampled blood TCRbeta repertoires from subjects exposed to, actively infected with, or recovered from COVID-19 were included in the dataset. What the study reported, not specific to this receptor: The amount of clinical and demographic metadata varied by source and participant and was provided uncurated.

The immunoSEQ Assay, a bias-controlled multiplex PCR, was used to amplify TCRbeta CDR3 regions from genomic DNA. The authors processed their data as follows. The number of nucleated cells in each sample was estimated by amplification of reference gene primers within the assay. To quantify the absolute abundance of each unique TCRbeta CDR3 rearrangement, sequence reads were collapsed and filtered. For each sample, productive Simpson clonality was calculated by taking the square root of Simpson's diversity index across productive rearrangements. TCRdb obtained this table from immuneACCESS and retained in-frame rearrangements with V and J assigned. These tables miss some clones; where compared with another copy, unresolved V genes account for less than half of the shortfall, and the remainder is unexplained. The V and J calls and clone size come from that table; D and trimming were worked out from the DNA. The sample includes more than 250,000 clones, with roughly 80% observed a single time. The ten biggest clones cover approximately 5% of the sample.

Enrolling through a virtual design, the prospective study's participants ranged in age from roughly 18 to 95 years and lived across some 22 United States geographic areas. In the prospective study, cohorts were assigned on the basis of participant-reported clinical history obtained from a screening survey and a study questionnaire. A participant counted as exposed if, within 2 weeks of entering the study, that participant had been in contact with someone who had a PCR-confirmed or clinician-diagnosed COVID-19 case. In the prospective study, whole blood, serum and a nasopharyngeal or oropharyngeal swab were collected from each participant by mobile phlebotomists. Over a roughly two-month period, participants in the prospective study had the option of providing additional blood draws and questionnaires. Blood samples from the prospective study were shipped frozen or at room temperature prior to DNA extraction.

The V end loses 1 base and the J end loses 4 bases, and a stretch of 11 bases separates them. CDR1 and CDR2 were assigned from the germline V gene as MNHNS and SASEGT. Inclusive of the bounding cysteine and phenylalanine, the CDR3 is 15 residues long. Only the CDR3 portion is preserved as DNA: 45 bases, with reading frame beginning at the first base. This clone was observed a handful of times. It has no known antigen specificity. The record has no base qualities; no much larger clone is one base away. This sequence uses TRBV6-1 and TRBJ1-5; TRBD1 is perhaps the D gene, given 6 matching bases. Sequencing was carried out using PBMCs or T cells enriched from blood (not recorded which). The sequence derives from a man aged 35 to 55 who had been exposed to COVID-19. At the DNA level, the sequence is TGTGCCAGCAGTGAAGAAGACGACAGGAATCAGCCCCAGCATTTT. Translated, this is CASSEEDDRNQPQHF.